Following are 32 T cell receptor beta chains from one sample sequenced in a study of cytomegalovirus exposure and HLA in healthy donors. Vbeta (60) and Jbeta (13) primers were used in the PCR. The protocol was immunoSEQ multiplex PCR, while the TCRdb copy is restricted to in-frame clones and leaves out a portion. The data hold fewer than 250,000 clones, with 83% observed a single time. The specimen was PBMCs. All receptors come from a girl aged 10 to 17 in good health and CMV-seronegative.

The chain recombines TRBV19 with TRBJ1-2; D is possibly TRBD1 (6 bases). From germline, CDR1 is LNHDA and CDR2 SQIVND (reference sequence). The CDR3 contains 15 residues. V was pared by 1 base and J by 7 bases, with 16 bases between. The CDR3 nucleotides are TGTGCCAGTAGTATAGTGGACAGTCTTTTCTCTGGCTACACCTTC. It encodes CASSIVDSLFSGYTF.

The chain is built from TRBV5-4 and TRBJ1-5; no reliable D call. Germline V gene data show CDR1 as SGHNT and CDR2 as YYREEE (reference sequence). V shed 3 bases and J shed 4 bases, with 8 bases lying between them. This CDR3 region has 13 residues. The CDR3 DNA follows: TGTGCCAGCAGCTGGGGAGAAAATCAGCCCCAGCATTTT. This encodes CASSWGENQPQHF.

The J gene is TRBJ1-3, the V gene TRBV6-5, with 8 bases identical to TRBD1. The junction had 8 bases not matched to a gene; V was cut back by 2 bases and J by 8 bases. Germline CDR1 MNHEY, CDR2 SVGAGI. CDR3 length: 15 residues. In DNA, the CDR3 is TGTGCCAGCAGTTACGGACAGGGAGGGGGATACACCATATATTTT. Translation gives CASSYGQGGGYTIYF.

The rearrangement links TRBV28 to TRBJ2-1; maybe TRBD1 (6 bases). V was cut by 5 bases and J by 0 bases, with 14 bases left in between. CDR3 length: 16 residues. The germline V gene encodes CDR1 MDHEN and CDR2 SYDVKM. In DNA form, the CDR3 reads TGTGCCAGCAGTACTTCAGGGGCAAGCTCCTACAATGAGCAGTTCTTC. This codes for CASSTSGASSYNEQFF.

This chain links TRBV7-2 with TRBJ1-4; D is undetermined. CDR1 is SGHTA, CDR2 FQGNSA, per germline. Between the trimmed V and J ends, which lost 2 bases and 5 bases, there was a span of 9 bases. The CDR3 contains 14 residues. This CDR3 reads CASSLQGGNEKLFF. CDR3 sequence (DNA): TGTGCCAGCAGCTTACAAGGAGGCAATGAAAAACTGTTTTTT.

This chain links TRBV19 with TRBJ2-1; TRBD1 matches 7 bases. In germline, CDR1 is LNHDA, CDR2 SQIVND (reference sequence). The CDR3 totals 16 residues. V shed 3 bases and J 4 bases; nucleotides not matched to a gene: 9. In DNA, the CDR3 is TGTGCCAGTAGTATTCGGATCGGGACAGCTTACAATGAGCAGTTCTTC. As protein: CASSIRIGTAYNEQFF.

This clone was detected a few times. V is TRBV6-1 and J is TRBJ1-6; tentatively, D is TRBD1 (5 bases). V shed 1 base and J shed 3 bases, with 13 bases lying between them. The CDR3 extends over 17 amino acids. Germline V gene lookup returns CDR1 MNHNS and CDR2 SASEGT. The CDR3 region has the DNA TGTGCCAGCAGTGAAGTGGTGGGGGGTTACTATAATTCACCCCTCCACTTT. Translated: CASSEVVGGYYNSPLHF.

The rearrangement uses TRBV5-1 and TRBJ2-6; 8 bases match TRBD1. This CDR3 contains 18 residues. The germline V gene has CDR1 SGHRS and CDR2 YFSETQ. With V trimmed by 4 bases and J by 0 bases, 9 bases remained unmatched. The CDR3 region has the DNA TGCGCCAGCAGCACAACAGGGGGGATACGCTCTGGGGCCAACGTCCTGACTTTC. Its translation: CASSTTGGIRSGANVLTF. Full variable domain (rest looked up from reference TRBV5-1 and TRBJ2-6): KAGVTQTPRYLIKTRGQQVTLSCSPISGHRSVSWYQQTPGQGLQFLFEYFSETQRNKGNFPGRFSGRQFSNSRSEMNVSTLELGDSALYLCASSTTGGIRSGANVLTFGAGSRLTVL.

CDR3 residues: CASTGGAYGYTF. The CDR3 bases are TGCGCCAGCACGGGGGGAGCGTATGGCTACACCTTC. The chain uses TRBV5-1 and TRBJ1-2, with D perhaps matching TRBD1 (5 bases). Germline CDR1 SGHRS, CDR2 YFSETQ. Trimming removed 6 bases from V and 5 bases from J, with 11 bases in between. The CDR3 spans 12 residues.

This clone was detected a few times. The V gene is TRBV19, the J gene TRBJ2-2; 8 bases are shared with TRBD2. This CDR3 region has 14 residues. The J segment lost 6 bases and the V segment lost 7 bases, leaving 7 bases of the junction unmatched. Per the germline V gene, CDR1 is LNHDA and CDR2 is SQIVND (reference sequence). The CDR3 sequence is CASTQRGGAGELFF. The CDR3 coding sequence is TGTGCCAGTACCCAACGGGGGGGAGCCGGGGAGCTGTTTTTT.

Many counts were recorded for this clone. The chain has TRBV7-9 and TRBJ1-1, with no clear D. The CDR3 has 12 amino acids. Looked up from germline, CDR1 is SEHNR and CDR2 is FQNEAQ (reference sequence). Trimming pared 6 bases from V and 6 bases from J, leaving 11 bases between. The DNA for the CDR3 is TGTGCCAGCAGTCATCAGTCGCCTGAAGCTTTCTTT. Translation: CASSHQSPEAFF.

The CDR3 reads CASSLAGTGMSTEAFF. DNA of the CDR3: TGTGCCAGCAGCTTAGCAGGGACAGGGATGAGCACTGAAGCTTTCTTT. The V call is TRBV7-9, the J call TRBJ1-1, with 9 nucleotides matching TRBD1. In germline, CDR1 is SEHNR, CDR2 FQNEAQ (reference sequence). The CDR3 is 16 amino acids. V gave up 0 bases and J gave up 4 bases; unmatched junction bases: 6.

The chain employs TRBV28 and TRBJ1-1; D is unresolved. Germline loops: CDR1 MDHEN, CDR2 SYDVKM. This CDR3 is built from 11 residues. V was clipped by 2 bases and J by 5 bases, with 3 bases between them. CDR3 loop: CASSLQTEAFF. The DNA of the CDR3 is TGTGCCAGCAGTTTACAGACTGAAGCTTTCTTT. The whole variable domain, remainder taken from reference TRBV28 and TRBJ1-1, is DVKVTQSSRYLVKRTGEKVFLECVQDMDHENMFWYRQDPGLGLRLIYFSYDVKMKEKGDIPEGYSVSREKKERFSLILESASTNQTSMYLCASSLQTEAFFGQGTRLTVV.

The CDR3, as DNA: TGTGCCAGCAGTACCGGGACAGGATATCGGGAGACCCAGTACTTC. This sequence encodes CASSTGTGYRETQYF. This chain uses TRBV6-1 with TRBJ2-5; 8 nucleotides line up with TRBD1. The germline gives CDR1 MNHNS, CDR2 SASEGT. The CDR3 sequence is 15 residues long. V lost 5 bases to trimming and J lost 5 bases; unmatched junction nucleotides: 10.

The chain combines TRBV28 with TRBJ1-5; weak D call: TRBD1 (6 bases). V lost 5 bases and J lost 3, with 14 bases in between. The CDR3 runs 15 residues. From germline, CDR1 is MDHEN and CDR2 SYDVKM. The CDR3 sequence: CASSRGGRPNQPQHF. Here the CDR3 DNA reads TGTGCCAGCAGTCGGGGGGGGCGCCCCAATCAGCCCCAGCATTTT.

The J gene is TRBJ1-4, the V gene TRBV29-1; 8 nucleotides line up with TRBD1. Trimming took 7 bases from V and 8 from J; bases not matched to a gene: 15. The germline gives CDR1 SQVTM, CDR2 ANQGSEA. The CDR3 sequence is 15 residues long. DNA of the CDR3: TGCAGCGCCGACGAGGGACAGGCCCTCGGGGAAAAACTGTTTTTT. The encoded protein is CSADEGQALGEKLFF.

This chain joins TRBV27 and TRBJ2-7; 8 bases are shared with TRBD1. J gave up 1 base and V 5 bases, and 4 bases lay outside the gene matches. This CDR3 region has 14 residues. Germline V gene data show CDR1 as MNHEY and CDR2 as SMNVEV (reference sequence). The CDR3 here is CASSPRTGSYEQYF. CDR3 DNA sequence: TGTGCCAGCAGTCCCCGGACAGGGTCCTACGAGCAGTACTTC.

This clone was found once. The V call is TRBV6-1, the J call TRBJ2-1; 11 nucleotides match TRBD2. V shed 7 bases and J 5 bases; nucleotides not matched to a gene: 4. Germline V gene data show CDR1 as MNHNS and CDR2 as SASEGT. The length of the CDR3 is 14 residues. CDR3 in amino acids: CASITSGSNNEQFF. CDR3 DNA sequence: TGTGCCAGCATTACTAGCGGGAGTAACAATGAGCAGTTCTTC.

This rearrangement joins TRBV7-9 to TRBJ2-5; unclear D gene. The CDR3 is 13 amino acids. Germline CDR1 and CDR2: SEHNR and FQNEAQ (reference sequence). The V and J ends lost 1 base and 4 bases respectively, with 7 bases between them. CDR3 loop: CASSLDPTETQYF. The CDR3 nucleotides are TGTGCCAGCAGCTTAGATCCTACAGAGACCCAGTACTTC.

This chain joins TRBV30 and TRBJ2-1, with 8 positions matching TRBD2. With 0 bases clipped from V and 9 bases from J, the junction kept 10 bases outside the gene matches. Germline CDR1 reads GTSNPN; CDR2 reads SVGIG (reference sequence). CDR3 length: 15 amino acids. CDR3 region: CAWSVGSGSGGEQFF. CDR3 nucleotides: TGTGCCTGGAGTGTAGGGAGCGGGAGCGGCGGTGAGCAGTTCTTC.

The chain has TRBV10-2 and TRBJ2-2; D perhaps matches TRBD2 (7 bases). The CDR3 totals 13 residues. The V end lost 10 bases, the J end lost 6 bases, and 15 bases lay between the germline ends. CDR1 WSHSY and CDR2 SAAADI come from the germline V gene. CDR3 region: CAIRGGVSGELFF. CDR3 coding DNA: TGCGCCATAAGGGGGGGCGTCTCCGGGGAGCTGTTTTTT.

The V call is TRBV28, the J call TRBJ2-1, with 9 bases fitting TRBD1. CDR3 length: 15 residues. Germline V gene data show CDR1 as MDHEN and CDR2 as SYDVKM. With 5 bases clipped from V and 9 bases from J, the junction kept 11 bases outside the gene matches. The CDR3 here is CASSPPQGQGSEQFF. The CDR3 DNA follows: TGTGCCAGCAGTCCTCCTCAGGGACAGGGATCTGAGCAGTTCTTC.

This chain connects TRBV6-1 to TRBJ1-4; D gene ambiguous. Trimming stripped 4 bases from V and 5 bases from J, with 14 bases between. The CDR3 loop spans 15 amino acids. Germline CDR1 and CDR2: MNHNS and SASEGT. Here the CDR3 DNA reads TGTGCCAGCAGTGTCCGACCAGGCTTGAATGAAAAACTGTTTTTT. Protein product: CASSVRPGLNEKLFF.

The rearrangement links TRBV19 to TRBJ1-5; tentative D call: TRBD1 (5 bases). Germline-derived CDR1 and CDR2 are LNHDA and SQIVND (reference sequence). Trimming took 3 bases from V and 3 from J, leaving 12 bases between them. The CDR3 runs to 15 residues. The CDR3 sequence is CASSIGAAPNQPQHF. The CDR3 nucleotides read TGTGCCAGTAGTATTGGGGCCGCTCCCAATCAGCCCCAGCATTTT.

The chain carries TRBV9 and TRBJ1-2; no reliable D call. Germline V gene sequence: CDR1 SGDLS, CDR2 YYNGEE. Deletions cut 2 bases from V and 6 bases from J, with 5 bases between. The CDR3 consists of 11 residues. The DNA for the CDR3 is TGTGCCAGCAGCGTCCCCAATGGCTACACCTTC. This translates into CASSVPNGYTF.

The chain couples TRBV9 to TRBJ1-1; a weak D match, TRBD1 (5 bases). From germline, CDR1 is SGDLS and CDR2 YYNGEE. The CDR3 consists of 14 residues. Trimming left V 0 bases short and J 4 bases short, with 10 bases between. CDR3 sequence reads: CASSVGGGSTEAFF. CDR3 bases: TGTGCCAGCAGCGTAGGGGGGGGGAGCACTGAAGCTTTCTTT.

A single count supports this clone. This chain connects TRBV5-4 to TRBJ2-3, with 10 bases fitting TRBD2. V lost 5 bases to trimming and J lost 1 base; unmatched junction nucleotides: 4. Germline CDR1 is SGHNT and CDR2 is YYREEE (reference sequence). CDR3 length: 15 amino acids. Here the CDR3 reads CASSTLAGGTDTQYF. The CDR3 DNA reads TGTGCCAGCAGTACCCTAGCGGGGGGCACAGATACGCAGTATTTT.

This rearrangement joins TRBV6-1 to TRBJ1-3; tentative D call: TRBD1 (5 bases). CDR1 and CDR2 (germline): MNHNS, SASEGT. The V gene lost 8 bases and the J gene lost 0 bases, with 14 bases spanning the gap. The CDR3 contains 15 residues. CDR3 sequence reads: CASLPQGTSGNTIYF. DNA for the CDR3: TGTGCCAGCCTACCCCAGGGCACCTCTGGAAACACCATATATTTT.

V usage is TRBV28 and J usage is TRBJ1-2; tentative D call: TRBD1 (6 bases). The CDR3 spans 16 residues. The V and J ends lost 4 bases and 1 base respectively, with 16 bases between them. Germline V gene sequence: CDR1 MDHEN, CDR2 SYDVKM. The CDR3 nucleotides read TGTGCCAGCAGTTCCCCAAGGGGGTCCTTTAACTATGGCTACACCTTC. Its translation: CASSSPRGSFNYGYTF.

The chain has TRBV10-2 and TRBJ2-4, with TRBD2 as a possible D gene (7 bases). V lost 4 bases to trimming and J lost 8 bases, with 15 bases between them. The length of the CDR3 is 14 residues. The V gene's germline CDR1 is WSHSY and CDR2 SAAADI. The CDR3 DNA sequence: TGCGCCAGCAGTGCCCTTAGAGGGGGGGACATTCAGTACTTC. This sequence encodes CASSALRGGDIQYF.

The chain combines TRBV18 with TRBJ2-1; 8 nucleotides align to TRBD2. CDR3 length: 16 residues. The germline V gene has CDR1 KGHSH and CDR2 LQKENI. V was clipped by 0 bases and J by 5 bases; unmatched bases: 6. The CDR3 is CASSPPGLAGNNEQFF. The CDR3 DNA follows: TGTGCCAGCTCACCACCCGGGCTAGCGGGTAACAATGAGCAGTTCTTC.

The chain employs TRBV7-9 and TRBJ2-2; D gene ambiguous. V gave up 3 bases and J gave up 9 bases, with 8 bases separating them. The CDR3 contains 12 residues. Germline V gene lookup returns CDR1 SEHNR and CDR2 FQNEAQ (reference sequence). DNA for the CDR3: TGTGCCAGCAGCTTGTCACAGCGGGAGCTGTTTTTT. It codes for CASSLSQRELFF.